This note documents a single T cell receptor beta chain sequence. J lost 3 bases, V lost 5 bases, and 13 bases had no gene match. The CDR3 extends over 15 amino acids. CDR1 GTSNPN and CDR2 SVGIG come from the germline V gene (reference sequence). The sample is drawn from a study of blood T cell repertoires in COVID-19. Overall study: Spain, Italy and the United States supplied samples that represented acute and convalescent COVID-19.

Assay: immunoSEQ multiplex PCR; the TCRdb copy retains only in-frame clones and omits some. The sample has tens of thousands of clones, more than 70% seen once; the top ten hold less than 45%. The genes are TRBV30 and TRBJ2-7; 7 nucleotides agree with TRBD1. The sample consisted of peripheral blood. The clonotype originates from a woman of 80 years or more with active or convalescent COVID-19. CDR3 residues: CAWGEVTTGNYEQYF. The CDR3 nucleotides are TGTGCCTGGGGGGAAGTCACGACAGGGAACTACGAGCAGTACTTC.